One sample yielded the 19 T cell receptor beta chains listed below, sequenced in a study of radiotherapy plus CTLA-4 blockade in lung cancer. Assay used: immunoSEQ multiplex PCR; TCRdb lists only in-frame clones, some missing. This table holds more than 95,000 clones, approximately 74% found once. The material was peripheral blood, obtained from a patient treated with radiotherapy plus ipilimumab. The receptors here all came from a human donor with non-small cell lung cancer who had a partial response to radiotherapy plus ipilimumab. Some clones in this sample may be carry-over from other donors' samples.

There are a few counts of this clone. The rearrangement links TRBV11-2 to TRBJ2-7; 7 bases agree with TRBD1. CDR3 length: 15 amino acids. V dropped 4 bases and J dropped 1; count of bases not matched to a gene: 7. CDR1 and CDR2 (germline): SGHAT, FQNNGV. The CDR3 protein is CASSSIGTESYEQYF. The CDR3 bases are TGTGCCAGCAGCTCTATTGGGACAGAGTCCTACGAGCAGTACTTC.

V and J are TRBV6-5 and TRBJ1-6; 10 nucleotides align to TRBD1. CDR1 is MNHEY and CDR2 is SVGAGI in the germline V gene. J was trimmed by 4 bases and V by 5 bases; bases with no gene match: 2. The CDR3 has 15 residues. For the CDR3, the DNA is TGTGCCAGCAGTAGGGACAGGGGTTATAATTCACCCCTCCACTTT. It translates to CASSRDRGYNSPLHF.

Concerning this clone itself: One junction end disagrees with the germline gene, perhaps due to a read error. Within the sample, other DNA sequences also encode this same CDR3. The chain combines TRBV6-1 with TRBJ1-2; TRBD1 matches at 10 bases. The CDR3 is made up of 15 amino acids. The germline V gene has CDR1 MNHNS and CDR2 SASEGT. The CDR3 protein is CASRKGTGVRIPINF. The CDR3 DNA reads TGCGCCAGCAGAAAGGGGACAGGGGTCAGAATCCCAATAAACTTC.

This chain joins TRBV25-1 and TRBJ2-1; the match to TRBD1 covers 7 bases. With V trimmed by 5 bases and J by 8 bases, 6 bases remained unmatched. Germline loops: CDR1 MGHDK, CDR2 SYGVNS. The CDR3 extends over 13 amino acids. CDR3 nucleotide sequence: TGTGCCAGCAGTAGACAGGGCTTCGATGAGCAGTTCTTC. It is translated as CASSRQGFDEQFF. The whole variable domain, filled in from reference TRBV25-1 and TRBJ2-1, reads EADIYQTPRYLVIGTGKKITLECSQTMGHDKMYWYQQDPGMELHLIHYSYGVNSTEKGDLSSESTVSRIRTEHFPLTLESARPSHTSQYLCASSRQGFDEQFFGPGTRLTVL.

V is TRBV30 and J is TRBJ2-1; 9 positions agree with TRBD1. The germline gives CDR1 GTSNPN, CDR2 SVGIG (reference sequence). This CDR3 has 15 residues. After removal of 1 base from V and 4 bases from J, the junction contained 5 bases not matched to a gene. The CDR3 bases are TGTGCCTGGAGTGCACCGGGACAGGGTTACAATGAGCAGTTCTTC. Translation gives CAWSAPGQGYNEQFF.

The V gene is TRBV10-3, the J gene TRBJ2-7; 11 bases are shared with TRBD1. The germline V gene encodes CDR1 ENHRY and CDR2 SYGVKD. The CDR3 is made up of 15 amino acids. Unmatched junction bases numbered 8, after V lost 10 bases and J lost 0 bases. CDR3 sequence reads: CATEAGTGGSYEQYF. As DNA, the CDR3 is TGTGCCACCGAAGCCGGGACAGGGGGCTCCTACGAGCAGTACTTC.

This rearrangement joins TRBV2 to TRBJ2-1; D ambiguous. With 2 bases removed from V and 1 base from J, the gap between germline ends came to 12 bases. CDR3 length equals 16 residues. Germline V gene data show CDR1 as SNHLY and CDR2 as FYNNEI. CDR3 residues: CASSEWLVISYNEQFF. CDR3 coding DNA: TGTGCCAGCAGTGAATGGTTAGTCATTTCCTACAATGAGCAGTTCTTC.

This clone has a single count. This chain joins TRBV7-8 and TRBJ2-2; TRBD1 matches 7 bases. Trimming took 5 bases from V and 5 from J; bases not matched to a gene: 11. This CDR3 region has 16 residues. Germline-derived CDR1 and CDR2 are SGHVS and FQNEAQ. CDR3 DNA: TGTGCCAGCAGCCAAGCGGCTGGGGGACAGACCGGGGAGCTGTTTTTT. Translation: CASSQAAGGQTGELFF.

This sequence joins TRBV28 and TRBJ1-1; the match to TRBD1 covers 9 bases. The V gene end was trimmed by 6 bases and the J gene end by 8 bases; junction bases not matched to a gene: 7. The length of the CDR3 is 13 residues. Germline V gives CDR1 MDHEN, CDR2 SYDVKM. The chain's CDR3 is CASRSYRGPEAFF. The CDR3 DNA reads as TGTGCCAGCAGATCGTACAGGGGGCCGGAAGCTTTCTTT.

The rearrangement uses TRBV29-1 and TRBJ1-1, with 10 bases aligning to TRBD1. The V segment lost 4 bases and the J segment 1 base; nucleotides outside the gene matches: 3. The CDR3 loop spans 14 amino acids. Germline assignment: CDR1 SQVTM and CDR2 ANQGSEA. CDR3 sequence reads: CSVGTGGRNTEAFF. The DNA of the CDR3 is TGCAGCGTTGGGACAGGGGGTCGGAACACTGAAGCTTTCTTT.

This clone was detected a few times. A junction boundary mismatches the germline segment, possibly from a read error. The chain uses TRBV7-9 and TRBJ2-1; 9 nucleotides line up with TRBD2. CDR1 and CDR2 (germline): SEHNR, FQNEAQ (reference sequence). There are 17 residues in the CDR3. CDR3 bases: TGCGCCAGCAGCCACGATCAGGTGGCGGGGGGGCACAATGAGCAGTTCTTC. This translates into CASSHDQVAGGHNEQFF.

The V and J genes are TRBV28 and TRBJ1-2; D may be TRBD1 (5 bases). CDR1 MDHEN and CDR2 SYDVKM come from the germline V gene. V gave up 3 bases and J gave up 4 bases, with 12 bases separating them. CDR3 size: 14 residues. DNA for the CDR3: TGTGCCAGCAGTTTCGGGGGTTTGGGCTATGGCTACACCTTC. Its translation: CASSFGGLGYGYTF.

V usage is TRBV9 and J usage is TRBJ2-1; TRBD2 matches 8 bases. In germline, CDR1 is SGDLS, CDR2 YYNGEE. With V trimmed by 0 bases and J by 2 bases, 1 base remained unmatched. The CDR3 runs to 15 residues. The CDR3 here is CASSVEGLAYNEQFF. Written as DNA, the CDR3 is TGTGCCAGCAGCGTAGAGGGACTAGCCTACAATGAGCAGTTCTTC.

The sample holds a few counts of this clone. The chain recombines TRBV11-2 with TRBJ2-7; the match to TRBD1 covers 7 bases. With V trimmed by 4 bases and J by 3 bases, 9 bases remained unmatched. Germline loops: CDR1 SGHAT, CDR2 FQNNGV. This CDR3 is built from 15 residues. The CDR3, as DNA: TGTGCCAGCAGCTCTTCAACACAGGGGAACTACGAGCAGTACTTC. It yields the protein CASSSSTQGNYEQYF.

This chain connects TRBV28 to TRBJ1-5; D is perhaps TRBD1 (6 bases). The CDR3 contains 14 residues. V shed 8 bases and J shed 6 bases, with 17 bases lying between them. CDR1 is MDHEN, CDR2 SYDVKM, per germline. CDR3 DNA sequence: TGTGCCAGCGGGCTGGCAGGGGCTGGTCAGCCCCAGCATTTT. As protein: CASGLAGAGQPQHF.

The chain joins TRBV2 to TRBJ2-5; D remains ambiguous. With 5 bases removed from V and 5 bases from J, the gap between germline ends came to 9 bases. The V gene's germline CDR1 is SNHLY and CDR2 FYNNEI. This CDR3 spans 12 amino acids. CDR3 sequence reads: CASSLTSETQYF. DNA of the CDR3: TGTGCCAGCAGTTTGACTTCGGAGACCCAGTACTTC. Variable domain in full (rest from reference TRBV2 and TRBJ2-5): EPEVTQTPSHQVTQMGQEVILRCVPISNHLYFYWYRQILGQKVEFLVSFYNNEISEKSEIFDDQFSVERPDGSNFTLKIRSTKLEDSAMYFCASSLTSETQYFGPGTRLLVL.

This clone appeared once. The rearrangement uses TRBV19 and TRBJ2-7; a possible D gene is TRBD2 (5 bases). This CDR3 has 11 amino acids. CDR1 is LNHDA, CDR2 SQIVND, per germline (reference sequence). V was shortened by 6 bases and J by 4 bases, with 7 bases between the two germline ends. The CDR3 protein is CASSRGYEQYF. CDR3 nucleotides: TGTGCCAGTAGCCGAGGGTACGAGCAGTACTTC.

A few counts support this clone. The rearrangement uses TRBV6-5 and TRBJ2-7, with 8 positions matching TRBD1. CDR1 is MNHEY and CDR2 is SVGAGI in the germline V gene. V gave up 6 bases and J gave up 4 bases; unmatched junction bases: 11. The CDR3 has 15 residues. CDR3 sequence (DNA): TGTGCCAGCAGGCTACAGGGGGGCCGGGAGTACGAGCAGTACTTC. It translates to CASRLQGGREYEQYF.

CDR3 bases: TGTGCCAGCAGTAGGGGACAGGCCACTGAAGCTTTCTTT. The encoded protein is CASSRGQATEAFF. This chain connects TRBV25-1 to TRBJ1-1; 8 nucleotides match TRBD1. The CDR3 is 13 amino acids. Germline lookup yields CDR1 MGHDK and CDR2 SYGVNS. V lost 5 bases and J lost 4; bases outside the gene matches: 3. Full variable domain (missing parts from reference TRBV25-1 and TRBJ1-1): EADIYQTPRYLVIGTGKKITLECSQTMGHDKMYWYQQDPGMELHLIHYSYGVNSTEKGDLSSESTVSRIRTEHFPLTLESARPSHTSQYLCASSRGQATEAFFGQGTRLTVV.